The following is a TCR beta chain sequence with its context. Its antigen is undetermined. Data came from immunoSEQ multiplex PCR; TCRdb stores just in-frame clones and leaves some out. The sample yields over 25,000 clones, around 78% seen once. This sample stems from a study of T cells in narcolepsy. Whole-study findings and limits: Healthy controls reportedly lacked the autoreactive clonotypes serially found in patients' blood.

CDR3 size: 19 residues. The germline CDR1 and CDR2 sequences are LNHNV and YYDKDF (reference sequence). The J segment lost 5 bases and the V segment lost 0 bases, leaving 14 bases of the junction unmatched. Sequencing input: CD45RA- memory CD4+ T cells from PBMCs. The rearrangement links TRBV15 to TRBJ2-3; 10 nucleotides agree with TRBD2. The clonotype originates from a human donor with narcolepsy. The chain's CDR3 is CATSRDLQRLAGAGDTQYF. CDR3 DNA sequence: TGTGCCACCAGCAGAGATCTACAACGACTAGCGGGTGCTGGAGATACGCAGTATTTT. The entire variable domain, with the rest obtained from reference TRBV15 and TRBJ2-3, is as follows: DAMVIQNPRYQVTQFGKPVTLSCSQTLNHNVMYWYQQKSSQAPKLLFHYYDKDFNNEADTPDNFQSRRPNTSFCFLDIRSPGLGDTAMYLCATSRDLQRLAGAGDTQYFGPGTRLTVL.